The TCR beta chain under discussion was sequenced for a study of cytomegalovirus exposure and HLA in healthy donors. Study-level background: The approximately 120 validation repertoires matched the 500 to 750 first-cohort repertoires in platform, a later analysis reported. Study-level findings and limits: High specificity and sensitivity for cytomegalovirus status were reported for the classifier. Specific recognition of CMV antigens was confirmed in vitro for a few chains (all CMV-associated). Many donors carried some public TCRs, although rarity characterized most TCR sequences.

Notes on this clone: The antigen is not known.

Using immunoSEQ multiplex PCR, the repertoire was profiled, and TCRdb retains in-frame clones only, with some absent. The table lists 150,000 to 200,000 clones, 86% of them singletons. The length of the CDR3 is 15 residues. Losses at the gene ends were 2 bases for V and 6 bases for J; bases not matched to a gene: 7. Germline CDR1 SEHNR, CDR2 FQNEAQ (reference sequence). What was sequenced was PBMCs. V usage is TRBV7-9 and J usage is TRBJ1-1; 9 bases match TRBD1. This clonotype originated in a woman aged 18 to 35 in good health and CMV-seronegative. CDR3 sequence reads: CASSLKGQGGAEAFF. CDR3 bases: TGTGCCAGCAGCTTAAAGGGACAGGGAGGGGCTGAAGCTTTCTTT.